This entry lists 17 T cell receptor beta chains sequenced from one sample in a study of cytomegalovirus exposure and HLA in healthy donors. With 60 Vbeta and 13 Jbeta primers, the PCR was carried out. Repertoires were generated with immunoSEQ multiplex PCR, while TCRdb's copy carries only in-frame clones and drops some. The repertoire holds 55,000 to 80,000 clones, with 60% to 85% as singletons. The specimen was PBMCs. These receptors were obtained from a man aged 65 to 79 in good health and CMV-seronegative.

This chain uses TRBV27 with TRBJ2-5; TRBD1 aligns across 8 bases. Germline trimming cut 4 bases from V and 3 bases from J; bases unmatched to any gene: 13. The CDR3 sequence is 17 residues long. Looked up from germline, CDR1 is MNHEY and CDR2 is SMNVEV (reference sequence). CDR3: CASSSLTGQVIKETQYF. Written as DNA, the CDR3 is TGTGCCAGCAGTTCGCTCACGGGACAGGTGATAAAAGAGACCCAGTACTTC.

To note about this clone: This is likely a read error, given that the CDR3 carries no conserved phenylalanine or tryptophan at its end. The V call is TRBV4-1, the J call TRBJ1-2, with a possible D match to TRBD1 (5 bases). V lost 0 bases and J lost 4, with 15 bases in between. CDR1 is MGHRA and CDR2 is YSYEKL in the germline V gene. This CDR3 is 16 amino acids long. As DNA, the CDR3 is TGCGCCAGCAGCCAAGAGGACACCCGTAGGGGCTATGGCTACACCTCC. Its protein product is CASSQEDTRRGYGYTS.

The V gene is TRBV4-1, the J gene TRBJ2-3; TRBD2 is a possible D gene (6 bases). CDR1 and CDR2 (germline): MGHRA, YSYEKL. The V and J ends lost 0 bases and 3 bases respectively, with 13 bases between them. The CDR3 consists of 16 residues. CDR3 loop: CASSQDYQEGTDTQYF. The CDR3 DNA is TGCGCCAGCAGCCAAGATTACCAGGAGGGGACAGATACGCAGTATTTT.

This clone has only a few counts. V usage is TRBV5-1 and J usage is TRBJ1-1; D not certain. Germline CDR1 is SGHRS and CDR2 is YFSETQ. This CDR3 is 14 amino acids long. Trimming stripped 2 bases from V and 1 base from J, with 9 bases between. The CDR3 DNA is TGCGCCAGCAGCTTTGGGCATCAGAACACTGAAGCTTTCTTT. Protein product: CASSFGHQNTEAFF. Using reference TRBV5-1 and TRBJ1-1 for the parts outside the CDR3, the full variable domain is KAGVTQTPRYLIKTRGQQVTLSCSPISGHRSVSWYQQTPGQGLQFLFEYFSETQRNKGNFPGRFSGRQFSNSRSEMNVSTLELGDSALYLCASSFGHQNTEAFFGQGTRLTVV.

The rearrangement joins TRBV7-9 to TRBJ2-1, with 12 bases fitting TRBD2. The CDR3 is 15 amino acids. Trimming took 6 bases from V and 3 from J; bases not matched to a gene: 3. In germline, CDR1 is SEHNR, CDR2 FQNEAQ (reference sequence). The CDR3 DNA reads as TGTGCCAGCAGTTCTAGCGGGGGGGTCTACAATGAGCAGTTCTTC. Amino acid sequence: CASSSSGGVYNEQFF.

The chain has TRBV19 and TRBJ2-1; 9 bases fit TRBD2. V dropped 0 bases and J dropped 6; count of bases not matched to a gene: 12. CDR3 length: 18 residues. Germline-derived CDR1 and CDR2 are LNHDA and SQIVND (reference sequence). The CDR3 protein is CASSIEVGGGAVSNEQFF. Written as DNA, the CDR3 is TGTGCCAGTAGTATAGAAGTGGGCGGGGGGGCCGTCAGCAATGAGCAGTTCTTC.

The chain recombines TRBV5-1 with TRBJ2-5; D is unresolved. Trimming pared 0 bases from V and 5 bases from J, leaving 5 bases between. CDR1 is SGHRS and CDR2 is YFSETQ in the germline V gene. This CDR3 has 12 residues. The CDR3 DNA reads TGCGCCAGCAGCTTGGCCGGGGAGACCCAGTACTTC. Translating it yields CASSLAGETQYF.

The chain employs TRBV9 and TRBJ2-2; D ambiguous. The germline gives CDR1 SGDLS, CDR2 YYNGEE. The V end was cut by 0 bases, the J end by 2 bases, with 8 bases between. The CDR3 consists of 15 residues. CDR3 DNA sequence: TGTGCCAGCAGCGTAGATGGGCTAAACACCGGGGAGCTGTTTTTT. This sequence encodes CASSVDGLNTGELFF. The full variable domain, its missing parts supplied by reference TRBV9 and TRBJ2-2, is DSGVTQTPKHLITATGQRVTLRCSPRSGDLSVYWYQQSLDQGLQFLIQYYNGEERAKGNILERFSAQQFPDLHSELNLSSLELGDSALYFCASSVDGLNTGELFFGEGSRLTVL.

The rearrangement links TRBV5-1 to TRBJ1-2, with D perhaps matching TRBD1 (5 bases). The CDR3 covers 18 residues. Germline assignment: CDR1 SGHRS and CDR2 YFSETQ. Trimming stripped 6 bases from V and 1 base from J, with 25 bases between. CDR3 region: CASKMGNIGVKDNYGYTF. CDR3 sequence (DNA): TGCGCCAGCAAAATGGGAAATATAGGGGTGAAGGATAACTATGGCTACACCTTC.

The J gene is TRBJ2-4, the V gene TRBV5-4, with D possibly matching TRBD2 (6 bases). With 4 bases removed from V and 3 bases from J, the gap between germline ends came to 17 bases. Germline-derived CDR1 and CDR2 are SGHNT and YYREEE (reference sequence). The CDR3 is 16 amino acids. In nucleotides, the CDR3 is TGTGCCAGCAGCAGGTGGGGGGAAGGAGTCAAAAACATTCAGTACTTC. Residues: CASSRWGEGVKNIQYF.

V is TRBV28 and J is TRBJ2-5; 9 bases align to TRBD1. The J call may be in error: the DNA end matches TRBJ2-7 better. This CDR3 comprises 15 residues. Germline-derived CDR1 and CDR2 are MDHEN and SYDVKM. In DNA, the CDR3 is TGTGCCAGCAGCCTCCTAGGGGGACAGGGCTACGAGCAGTACTTC. Translation: CASSLLGGQGYEQYF.

Here the CDR3 DNA reads TGTGCCAGTAGTATCAGGATTTATCAGCCCCAGCATTTT. Amino acid sequence: CASSIRIYQPQHF. The gene calls are TRBV19 and TRBJ1-5; unclear D gene. Germline V CDR1 and CDR2: LNHDA, SQIVND (reference sequence). This CDR3 is built from 13 residues. V shed 3 bases and J shed 5 bases, with 8 bases lying between them.

The chain carries TRBV27 and TRBJ2-1; 15 bases align to TRBD2. Germline CDR1 is MNHEY and CDR2 is SMNVEV (reference sequence). With 5 bases clipped from V and 2 bases from J, the junction kept 4 bases outside the gene matches. The CDR3 runs 17 residues. The CDR3, as DNA: TGTGCCAGCAGTCCACGGACTAGCGGGAGGGCCTACAATGAGCAGTTCTTC. It codes for CASSPRTSGRAYNEQFF.

This clone appeared a single time. This chain links TRBV28 with TRBJ1-1; D is unresolved. CDR1 is MDHEN, CDR2 SYDVKM, per germline. The CDR3 runs 11 residues. Trimming took 6 bases from V and 12 from J, leaving 14 bases between them. The DNA for the CDR3 is TGTGCCAGCAGCCTTAACAGAATCCCTTTCTTT. Residues: CASSLNRIPFF.

The genes are TRBV6-5 and TRBJ2-5, with TRBD2 matching over 10 bases. V shed 0 bases, J shed 5 bases, and the junction held 6 bases outside the gene matches. The CDR3 length is 16 residues. The V gene's germline CDR1 is MNHEY and CDR2 SVGAGI. CDR3 amino acids: CASSYSPSGGAETQYF. The CDR3 bases are TGTGCCAGCAGTTACTCACCCAGCGGGGGGGCGGAGACCCAGTACTTC.

The chain uses TRBV4-1 and TRBJ2-3; TRBD2 matches at 9 bases. Germline V gene data show CDR1 as MGHRA and CDR2 as YSYEKL. This CDR3 region has 15 residues. V dropped 3 bases and J dropped 4; count of bases not matched to a gene: 5. The CDR3 sequence is CASSQLAGISDTQYF. CDR3 sequence (DNA): TGCGCCAGCAGCCAGCTAGCGGGAATCTCAGATACGCAGTATTTT.

This rearrangement joins TRBV29-1 to TRBJ1-4; the D gene is possibly TRBD1 (5 bases). Looked up from germline, CDR1 is SQVTM and CDR2 is ANQGSEA. The CDR3 length is 15 residues. V lost 7 bases and J 6 bases, leaving 21 bases between the germline ends. The CDR3 coding sequence is TGCAGCGCCACCAACAGCGGGACTGGGGATGAAAAACTGTTTTTT. Encoded protein: CSATNSGTGDEKLFF.